This TCR beta chain came from a study of shared clonotypes between healthy human individuals. Study observations and caveats: Depth of sequencing was expected to influence donor clonotype sharing.

All donors were Caucasian adults living in Nashville, Tennessee. Turning to this clone: The antigen remains unidentified.

V was shortened by 6 bases and J by 4 bases, with 16 bases between the two germline ends. The length of the CDR3 is 14 residues. Germline V gene data show CDR1 as MDHEN and CDR2 as SYDVKM. This table comes from immunoSEQ multiplex PCR, and its TCRdb copy is limited to in-frame clones, with some not included. The sample lists more than 450,000 clones, approximately 85% seen once, with approximately 13% in the top ten. The chain recombines TRBV28 with TRBJ2-7, with D perhaps being TRBD1 or TRBD2 (5 bases each). Input material: PBMCs. This TCR was recovered from a woman between 35 and 50 years old in good health. Some clones in this sample may be carry-over from other donors' samples. This chain's CDR3 is CASRPVGPLYEQYF. CDR3 DNA: TGTGCCAGCAGGCCCGTGGGACCATTATACGAGCAGTACTTC.